This is a list of T cell receptor beta chains from one sample in a study of blood T cell repertoires in COVID-19. Repertoires were generated with immunoSEQ multiplex PCR, while TCRdb's copy carries only in-frame clones and drops some. The data hold 150,000 to 200,000 clones, with nearly 90% observed a single time. Sequencing was performed on PBMCs or T cells enriched from blood (not recorded which). The receptors were gathered from a woman between 40 and 50 years old with acute COVID-19. The CDR3 runs from the conserved cysteine through the conserved F or W. Fields, in order: CDR3 length, D gene, J gene, V gene, clone size, CDR3 DNA, CDR3 protein. A D gene is named only where the DNA matches it firmly. Expanded clones are given a class, and other clones once, few, many or no size at all.

15 | TRBD2 | TRBJ2-1 | TRBV6-2/TRBV6-3 | - | TGTGCCAGCAGCTCCGGACTAGCGGGAGAGGTTGAGCAGTTCTTC | CASSSGLAGEVEQFF
15 | TRBD2 | TRBJ2-7 | TRBV14 | - | TGTGCCAGCAGCCAACTCGACAGCGGGGACTACGAGCAGTACTTC | CASSQLDSGDYEQYF
13 | - | TRBJ1-5 | TRBV30 | - | TGTGCCTGGAGTGTACGAGCTAATCAGCCCCAGCATTTT | CAWSVRANQPQHF
16 | TRBD2 | TRBJ2-2 | TRBV9 | few | TGTGCCAGCAGCGTAGATACTAGCGGGAACACCGGGGAGCTGTTTTTT | CASSVDTSGNTGELFF
17 | TRBD2 | TRBJ2-2 | TRBV5-4 | - | TGTGCCAGCAGCTTGTTCAGCGGGAGCGCGGGCACCGGGGAGCTGTTTTTT | CASSLFSGSAGTGELFF
23 | - | TRBJ2-7 | TRBV23-1 | - | TGCGCCAGCAGTCATAGGACAGGTCTACGAGAAACCTCCGGTGTCTGGGGGGCTGATGAGCAGTACTTC | CASSHRTGLRETSGVWGADEQYF
16 | - | TRBJ2-1 | TRBV5-1 | - | TGCGCCAGTGCGACTCAGGGGTATAGCTCCTACAATGAGCAGTTCTTC | CASATQGYSSYNEQFF
14 | TRBD2 | TRBJ2-7 | TRBV7-8 | - | TGTGCCAGCATACGTTACGCGGGAGGGGAAGAGCAGTACTTC | CASIRYAGGEEQYF
11 | - | TRBJ1-2 | TRBV12-3/TRBV12-4 | - | TGTGCCAGCAGTATTACAGGAGGCTACACCTTC | CASSITGGYTF
13 | TRBD2 | TRBJ2-7 | TRBV19 | - | TGTGCCAGTAGTCTCGGACTAGACTACGAGCAGTACTTC | CASSLGLDYEQYF
16 | TRBD1 | TRBJ1-4 | TRBV4-1 | - | TGCGCCAGCAGCCAAGGATTGGAGGGGGCGGGAGAAAAACTGTTTTTT | CASSQGLEGAGEKLFF
15 | - | TRBJ2-7 | TRBV7-3 | - | TGTGCCAGCAGCTTAACTGGGGGCGGTCAAGACGAGCAGTACTTC | CASSLTGGGQDEQYF
12 | - | TRBJ1-2 | TRBV28 | - | TGTGCCAGCTCGCAGGGGAACTATGGCTACACCTTC | CASSQGNYGYTF
13 | - | TRBJ2-2 | TRBV6-5 | - | TGTGCCAGTCGACAGACGAACACCGGGGAGCTGTTTTTT | CASRQTNTGELFF
15 | TRBD2 | TRBJ2-1 | TRBV9 | - | TGTGCCAGCAGCGTAGGGACTAGTTGGGCCCATGAGCAGTTCTTC | CASSVGTSWAHEQFF
21 | - | TRBJ2-3 | TRBV13 | - | TGTGCCAGCAGCTCGTCCGGGGACCAGGTTAGCGCGGGGGCTTCTGCAGATACGCAGTATTTT | CASSSSGDQVSAGASADTQYF
20 | TRBD2 | TRBJ2-2 | TRBV3-1/TRBV3-2 | - | TGTGCCAGCAGCCAAGCCTATGGGACTAGCGGGGGAGTTTGGACCGGGGAGCTGTTTTTT | CASSQAYGTSGGVWTGELFF